These 3 T cell receptor beta chains came from one sample sequenced in a study of blood T cell repertoires in COVID-19. Here immunoSEQ multiplex PCR was the method, and the copy in TCRdb shows in-frame clones only, minus some. The sample comprises about 250,000 clones, 80% to 90% of which are singletons, and roughly 4% rests with the top ten. Sequenced: PBMCs or T cells enriched from blood (not recorded which). Receptors originate from a woman aged 25 to 45 who had recovered from COVID-19.

The gene calls are TRBV24-1 and TRBJ1-2; D is possibly TRBD1 (6 bases). The V gene's germline CDR1 is KGHDR and CDR2 SFDVKD. Trimming took 2 bases from V and 8 from J, leaving 17 bases between them. The CDR3 is 15 residues long. CDR3 DNA: TGTGCCACCAGTGATTCCCAGTACAGGGACGGAGGCTACACCTTC. Translation: CATSDSQYRDGGYTF.

The rearrangement uses TRBV28 and TRBJ1-2; the D gene is possibly TRBD1 (5 bases). The ends were cut back, 8 bases at V and 3 bases at J, with 10 bases in the middle. The CDR3 runs 12 residues. CDR1 MDHEN and CDR2 SYDVKM come from the germline V gene. The CDR3 coding sequence is TGTGCCAGCCAGGGACTCTACTATGGCTACACCTTC. This sequence encodes CASQGLYYGYTF.

This sequence joins TRBV30 and TRBJ1-5, with D hard to call. The CDR3 length is 14 residues. V lost 1 base, J lost 7 bases, and 14 bases lay in between. Germline CDR1 and CDR2: GTSNPN and SVGIG (reference sequence). DNA for the CDR3: TGTGCCTGGAGTGATGCGGGGTTTCGGCAGCCCCAGCATTTT. Protein product: CAWSDAGFRQPQHF.